One T cell receptor beta chain is described in this entry. CDR3 length: 15 amino acids. The V and J ends lost 4 bases and 1 base, in that order; junction bases with no gene match: 2. Germline V gives CDR1 KGHDR, CDR2 SFDVKD. The repertoire was sequenced with immunoSEQ multiplex PCR; TCRdb's copy has only in-frame clones and lacks some. The sample consists of 150,000 to 200,000 clones, about 87% of them appearing once. This entry belongs to a study of blood T cell repertoires in COVID-19. The specimen sequenced was peripheral blood. This TCR came from a woman aged 70 to 79 with COVID-19, enrolled during active disease. The rearrangement links TRBV24-1 to TRBJ2-3, with 9 bases lining up with TRBD1. CDR3: CATSDRTGGTDTQYF. CDR3 nucleotides: TGTGCCACCAGTGACCGGACAGGGGGCACAGATACGCAGTATTTT.